This T cell receptor beta chain derives from a study of blood T cell repertoires in COVID-19. The CDR3 runs to 15 residues. V lost 6 bases to trimming and J lost 3 bases; unmatched junction nucleotides: 5. Germline CDR1 MNHNY, CDR2 SVGAGI (reference sequence). Here immunoSEQ multiplex PCR was the method, and the copy in TCRdb shows in-frame clones only, minus some. The profile covers roughly 50,000 clones, with around 83% appearing a single time and about 1.8% taken by the ten largest. Sequenced material: peripheral blood. This chain uses TRBV6-6 with TRBJ1-6; TRBD1 matches 7 bases. This receptor was obtained from a woman aged 55-70 years with acute or convalescent COVID-19. For the CDR3, the DNA is TGTGCCAGCAGCCGGGACAGACACTATAATTCACCCCTCCACTTT. It codes for CASSRDRHYNSPLHF.